Each of the 22 T cell receptor beta chains below was sequenced from the same sample in a study of cytomegalovirus exposure and HLA in healthy donors. Vbeta (60) and Jbeta (13) primers were used in the PCR. This table comes from immunoSEQ multiplex PCR, and its TCRdb copy is limited to in-frame clones, with some not included. Of under 200,000 clones in the sample, 73% were seen once. Sequencing was done on a sample of PBMCs. The receptor set was obtained from a woman between 18 and 30 years old in good health and CMV-seropositive.

This chain uses TRBV9 with TRBJ1-1; D is undetermined. Trimming removed 3 bases at V and 0 bases at J, with 12 bases between. CDR3 length: 15 amino acids. Germline V gene lookup returns CDR1 SGDLS and CDR2 YYNGEE. CDR3 DNA sequence: TGTGCCAGCAGCGCCTCAGGTGACCTGAACACTGAAGCTTTCTTT. Residues: CASSASGDLNTEAFF.

J is TRBJ2-5 and V is TRBV11-1; TRBD1 aligns across 7 bases. Judging by the DNA end, TRBJ2-7 fits better; the J call may be wrong. The CDR3 is 15 amino acids. Germline assignment: CDR1 SGHAT and CDR2 FQDESV (reference sequence). This CDR3 reads CASSQSGTATYEQYF. CDR3 nucleotide sequence: TGTGCCAGCAGCCAATCTGGGACAGCTACCTACGAGCAGTACTTC.

This chain links TRBV7-9 with TRBJ2-5; TRBD2 aligns across 11 bases. Per the germline V gene, CDR1 is SEHNR and CDR2 is FQNEAQ (reference sequence). V lost 3 bases and J lost 5; bases outside the gene matches: 5. There are 15 residues in the CDR3. In nucleotides, the CDR3 is TGTGCCAGCAGCTTGTTAGCGGGGGGGCTTGAGACCCAGTACTTC. Amino acid sequence: CASSLLAGGLETQYF. Combining the CDR3 with reference TRBV7-9 and TRBJ2-5 gives the whole variable domain DTGVSQNPRHKITKRGQNVTFRCDPISEHNRLYWYRQTLGQGPEFLTYFQNEAQLEKSRLLSDRFSAERPKGSFSTLEIQRTEQGDSAMYLCASSLLAGGLETQYFGPGTRLLVL.

The rearrangement joins TRBV4-3 to TRBJ1-1, with D perhaps matching TRBD1 (6 bases). The CDR3 is made up of 13 amino acids. Trimming took off 2 bases at V and 8 bases at J, with 12 bases between the two ends. The germline V gene has CDR1 LGHNA and CDR2 YSLEER. The DNA of the CDR3 is TGCGCCAGCAGCCAACAGGGGAGACGGGAAGCTTTCTTT. Its protein product is CASSQQGRREAFF.

The CDR3 region has the DNA TGTGCCAGCAGCGTCGATGGATTAGGACAGGGGAGGCTGGTCCACAATGAGCAGTTCTTC. Its protein is CASSVDGLGQGRLVHNEQFF. The chain employs TRBV9 and TRBJ2-1; 9 bases match TRBD1. V lost 2 bases, J lost 5 bases, and 20 bases stayed unmatched. Per the germline V gene, CDR1 is SGDLS and CDR2 is YYNGEE. This CDR3 is 20 amino acids long.

This clone was recorded once. This chain links TRBV15 with TRBJ2-1, with D perhaps TRBD1 (6 bases). The ends were cut back, 3 bases at V and 6 bases at J, with 12 bases in the middle. CDR3 length: 14 residues. CDR1 is LNHNV and CDR2 is YYDKDF in the germline V gene (reference sequence). The CDR3 nucleotides are TGTGCCACCAGCAGGGTGGACAGTCTCAATGAGCAGTTCTTC. This codes for CATSRVDSLNEQFF. The full variable domain, in which reference TRBV15 and TRBJ2-1 provide the parts outside the CDR3, is DAMVIQNPRYQVTQFGKPVTLSCSQTLNHNVMYWYQQKSSQAPKLLFHYYDKDFNNEADTPDNFQSRRPNTSFCFLDIRSPGLGDTAMYLCATSRVDSLNEQFFGPGTRLTVL.

The chain recombines TRBV27 with TRBJ1-2, with 12 positions matching TRBD1. The CDR3 contains 17 residues. After removal of 5 bases from V and 3 bases from J, the junction contained 10 bases not matched to a gene. Germline V CDR1 and CDR2: MNHEY, SMNVEV (reference sequence). The CDR3 DNA reads as TGTGCCAGCAGTCACTACCGGGACAGGGGGCCGGACTATGGCTACACCTTC. This codes for CASSHYRDRGPDYGYTF.

This rearrangement joins TRBV2 to TRBJ2-2; D remains ambiguous. With 2 bases removed from V and 4 bases from J, the gap between germline ends came to 8 bases. The CDR3 spans 14 residues. Germline CDR1 reads SNHLY; CDR2 reads FYNNEI. The CDR3 loop reads CASSESRSTGELFF. CDR3 bases: TGTGCCAGCAGTGAAAGCCGGAGCACCGGGGAGCTGTTTTTT.

This clone was seen a few times. The chain joins TRBV4-3 to TRBJ1-6; 10 positions agree with TRBD1. CDR1 and CDR2 from the germline V gene are LGHNA and YSLEER. The CDR3 runs 15 residues. The V and J ends lost 3 bases and 6 bases, in that order; junction bases with no gene match: 2. The CDR3 nucleotides read TGCGCCAGCAGCCAGGACAGGGGGAGTAATTCACCCCTCCACTTT. This sequence encodes CASSQDRGSNSPLHF.

The chain is built from TRBV5-1 and TRBJ1-1; possibly TRBD1 for D (5 bases). CDR3 length: 13 amino acids. The germline CDR1 and CDR2 sequences are SGHRS and YFSETQ. V was trimmed by 1 base and J by 10 bases, leaving 14 bases between them. The CDR3 here is CASSLSGFSSAFF. In nucleotides, the CDR3 is TGCGCCAGCAGCTTGTCAGGGTTTTCATCAGCTTTCTTT. The variable domain in full, completed from reference TRBV5-1 and TRBJ1-1, reads KAGVTQTPRYLIKTRGQQVTLSCSPISGHRSVSWYQQTPGQGLQFLFEYFSETQRNKGNFPGRFSGRQFSNSRSEMNVSTLELGDSALYLCASSLSGFSSAFFGQGTRLTVV.

This rearrangement joins TRBV5-4 to TRBJ2-3; weak D call: TRBD2 (7 bases). V lost 10 bases to trimming and J lost 2 bases, with 14 bases between them. Per the germline V gene, CDR1 is SGHNT and CDR2 is YYREEE (reference sequence). This CDR3 has 13 amino acids. CDR3 loop: CAWAGAITDTQYF. The CDR3 region has the DNA TGTGCCTGGGCGGGGGCGATCACAGATACGCAGTATTTT.

The chain couples TRBV30 to TRBJ1-2; 8 bases are a match to TRBD1. CDR3 length: 14 residues. The V segment lost 4 bases and the J segment 8 bases; nucleotides outside the gene matches: 12. Germline V gene lookup returns CDR1 GTSNPN and CDR2 SVGIG (reference sequence). Here the CDR3 reads CAWTGGQGFYGYTF. Here the CDR3 DNA reads TGTGCCTGGACCGGCGGACAGGGATTCTACGGCTACACCTTC. The variable domain in full, completed from reference TRBV30 and TRBJ1-2, reads SQTIHQWPATLVQPVGSPLSLECTVEGTSNPNLYWYRQAAGRGLQLLFYSVGIGQISSEVPQNLSASRPQDRQFILSSKKLLLSDSGFYLCAWTGGQGFYGYTFGSGTRLTVV.

This chain connects TRBV6-6 to TRBJ2-6, with D uncertain. Trimming left V 5 bases short and J 4 bases short, with 3 bases between. The CDR3 runs to 12 residues. Looked up from germline, CDR1 is MNHNY and CDR2 is SVGAGI (reference sequence). CDR3 coding DNA: TGTGCCAGCAGTATAGGGGCCAACGTCCTGACTTTC. This gives the protein CASSIGANVLTF.

V is TRBV4-3 and J is TRBJ2-1, with 8 bases lining up with TRBD2. With 1 base clipped from V and 0 bases from J, the junction kept 11 bases outside the gene matches. CDR1 and CDR2 (germline): LGHNA, YSLEER. This CDR3 region has 19 residues. The CDR3 DNA follows: TGCGCCAGCAGCCAAGGAGGCTTAGCGGGGAAGAGCTCCTACAATGAGCAGTTCTTC. Translation: CASSQGGLAGKSSYNEQFF.

This clone was detected once. This CDR3 fails to terminate in the conserved phenylalanine or tryptophan, so it likely reflects a read error. The chain links TRBV7-3 to TRBJ1-6; 7 positions match TRBD1. The CDR3 is made up of 14 amino acids. Germline trimming cut 6 bases from V and 7 bases from J; bases unmatched to any gene: 6. The germline V gene encodes CDR1 SGHTA and CDR2 FQGTGA. The CDR3 DNA reads as TGTGCCAGCAGTCTGAACAGGGGAAATTCACCCCTCCACCTT. This codes for CASSLNRGNSPLHL.

The chain couples TRBV4-2 to TRBJ2-2; no firm D call. V lost 2 bases and J lost 7, with 8 bases in between. The CDR3 consists of 13 residues. CDR1 LGHNA and CDR2 YNFKEQ come from the germline V gene. The CDR3, as DNA: TGTGCCAGCAGCCAACGACACCACGGGGAGCTGTTTTTT. It specifies CASSQRHHGELFF.

The chain recombines TRBV30 with TRBJ2-3; 8 nucleotides line up with TRBD2. Germline lookup yields CDR1 GTSNPN and CDR2 SVGIG (reference sequence). Trimming took 4 bases from V and 5 from J; bases not matched to a gene: 11. This CDR3 has 15 amino acids. CDR3 DNA sequence: TGTGCCTGGAAACTAGGAGCGGGGGAAGTAGATACGCAGTATTTT. It codes for CAWKLGAGEVDTQYF.

The gene calls are TRBV6-5 and TRBJ1-1; D call uncertain. CDR3 length equals 14 residues. CDR1 MNHEY and CDR2 SVGAGI come from the germline V gene. V dropped 2 bases and J dropped 1 base, with 8 bases sitting between them. The CDR3 sequence is CASSYVAWNTEAFF. CDR3 sequence (DNA): TGTGCCAGCAGTTACGTAGCATGGAACACTGAAGCTTTCTTT.

The chain joins TRBV7-9 to TRBJ1-6; D is uncertain. The V gene's germline CDR1 is SEHNR and CDR2 FQNEAQ (reference sequence). V gave up 2 bases and J gave up 9 bases, with 11 bases separating them. The CDR3 extends over 14 amino acids. DNA for the CDR3: TGTGCCAGCAGCTTATCAGGTTTGGGTTCACCCCTCCACTTT. Residues: CASSLSGLGSPLHF.

The V call is TRBV9, the J call TRBJ2-5, with 14 bases fitting TRBD2. J was trimmed by 6 bases and V by 3 bases; bases with no gene match: 7. CDR1 and CDR2 from the germline V gene are SGDLS and YYNGEE. CDR3 length: 16 amino acids. CDR3 sequence reads: CASSAPTSGGEKTQYF. As DNA, the CDR3 is TGTGCCAGCAGCGCTCCGACTAGCGGGGGGGAGAAGACCCAGTACTTC.

The sample holds a few counts of this clone. The chain employs TRBV28 and TRBJ1-3; tentatively, D is TRBD1 (6 bases). The CDR3 is 16 amino acids. The V end lost 0 bases, the J end lost 2 bases, and 11 bases lay between the germline ends. Germline-derived CDR1 and CDR2 are MDHEN and SYDVKM. CDR3 in DNA: TGTGCCAGCAGTTTATGGACCTACAGGGCTGGAAACACCATATATTTT. The encoded protein is CASSLWTYRAGNTIYF.

There are a few counts of this clone. Other DNA variants within this sample encode the same CDR3. This sequence joins TRBV11-2 and TRBJ2-1, with a possible D match to TRBD2 (5 bases). From germline, CDR1 is SGHAT and CDR2 FQNNGV. Trimming removed 7 bases at V and 6 bases at J, with 16 bases between. This CDR3 spans 14 amino acids. The CDR3 reads CASTTGRAANEQFF. CDR3 DNA: TGTGCCAGCACCACTGGGCGAGCGGCCAATGAGCAGTTCTTC.